This T cell receptor (beta chain) was captured by sequencing in a study of Ad26.COV2.S vaccination and SARS-CoV-2 variants. Study information: A participant enrolled in the COV1001 Ad26.COV2.S trial arm provided the sample.

Repertoires were generated with immunoSEQ multiplex PCR, while TCRdb's copy carries only in-frame clones and drops some. The repertoire holds roughly 320,000 clones, with more than 75% as singletons. As to this clone: A much larger clone sits a single nucleotide away, making a read error possible. This CDR3 is also generated by other DNA sequences in the sample.

The treatment is: around 19 received Ad26.COV2.S at low or high dose, single or two shots; five or six received placebo; per-sample allocation not given. Specimen acquisition occurred on day 63 following the initial vaccine or placebo injection. The source was peripheral blood, collected in a trial of Ad26.COV2.S vaccine versus placebo. The TCR comes from a person aged 18-65 years who received the Ad26.COV2.S COVID-19 vaccine or a placebo.

CDR3 sequence reads: CASSRNTEAFF. CDR3 in DNA: TGTGCCAGCAGCCGTAACACTGAAGCTTTCTTT. V gene TRBV7-9 combines with J gene TRBJ1-1; no clear D gene. This CDR3 is built from 11 residues. Germline V gene lookup returns CDR1 SEHNR and CDR2 FQNEAQ (reference sequence). The V end was cut by 5 bases, the J end by 2 bases, with 3 bases between.